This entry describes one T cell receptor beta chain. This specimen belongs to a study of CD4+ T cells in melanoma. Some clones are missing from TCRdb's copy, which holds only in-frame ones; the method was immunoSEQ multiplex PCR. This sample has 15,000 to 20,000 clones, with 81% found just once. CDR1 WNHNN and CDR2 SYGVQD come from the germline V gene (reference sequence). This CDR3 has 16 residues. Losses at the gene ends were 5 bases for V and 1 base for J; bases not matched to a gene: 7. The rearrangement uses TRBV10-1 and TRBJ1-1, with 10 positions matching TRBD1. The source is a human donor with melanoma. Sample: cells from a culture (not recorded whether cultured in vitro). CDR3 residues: CASSLRQGASNTEAFF. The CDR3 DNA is TGCGCCAGCAGTTTAAGACAGGGGGCCTCGAACACTGAAGCTTTCTTT.